A selection of T cell receptor beta chains follows, all from one sample in a study of CD8 T cells in Susac syndrome. MiXCR, applied by TCRdb to the immunoSEQ multiplex PCR reads, yields one record per CDR3 protein. Of about 400,000 distinct CDR3 sequences in the sample, more than 70% are singletons; the top ten hold about 0.12%. The sequenced material came from CD8+ T cells from PBMCs. These receptor sequences come from a human donor with multiple sclerosis. The CDR3 runs from the conserved cysteine through the conserved F or W. D genes are given only for firm matches. Expanded clones get a size class; other rows say once, few or many, or leave the size out.

CASRPIQGLDGYTF	TGCGCCAGCAGACCAATCCAGGGGTTGGATGGCTACACCTTC	TRBJ1-2	.	TRBV5-1	.
CAWRPGTPSFNEKLFF	TGTGCCTGGAGGCCCGGGACTCCTTCATTTAATGAAAAACTGTTTTTT	TRBJ1-4	.	TRBV30	.
CASSQDGGLDTQYF	TGCGCCAGCAGCCAAGATGGGGGTTTAGATACGCAGTATTTT	TRBJ2-3	once	TRBV4-1	.
CASRAETDSYEQYF	TGCGCCAGCCGAGCGGAAACGGATTCCTACGAGCAGTACTTC	TRBJ2-7	.	TRBV5-1	.
CASSFRPTEQYF	TGTGCCAGCAGCTTCCGTCCGACGGAGCAGTACTTC	TRBJ2-7	.	TRBV7-8	.
CASSQDEMGGSVGTEAFF	TGTGCCAGCAGCCAAGATGAGATGGGGGGCTCGGTCGGCACTGAAGCTTTCTTT	TRBJ1-1	.	TRBV14	.
CSVEGEREGKYF	TGCAGCGTTGAAGGGGAGAGGGAGGGCAAGTACTTC	TRBJ2-5	.	TRBV29-1	TRBD2
CASSVSQDEQFF	TGTGCCAGTAGTGTTAGTCAGGATGAGCAGTTCTTC	TRBJ2-1	.	TRBV19	.
CASSPRAKQGADQETQYF	TGTGCCAGCAGCCCGCGCGCGAAACAGGGGGCAGACCAAGAGACCCAGTACTTC	TRBJ2-5	once	TRBV7-9	TRBD1
CASSPPGVGAGEQFF	TGTGCCAGCAGCCCACCCGGGGTCGGAGCGGGCGAGCAGTTCTTC	TRBJ2-1	.	TRBV7-9	.
CASVGGKNIQYF	TGTGCCAGCGTCGGAGGGAAAAACATTCAGTACTTC	TRBJ2-4	.	TRBV2	.
CASSLSIRFGPHQPQHF	TGTGCCAGCAGTTTATCCATCCGGTTCGGACCCCATCAGCCCCAGCATTTT	TRBJ1-5	.	TRBV27	.
CASMGQQGGYTF	TGTGCCAGCATGGGACAGCAGGGTGGCTACACCTTC	TRBJ1-2	.	TRBV25-1	TRBD1
CASSSPYGRARLATSYEQYF	TGTGCCAGCAGCTCGCCATACGGCCGTGCTAGGCTAGCGACCTCCTACGAGCAGTACTTC	TRBJ2-7	.	TRBV11-1	.
CASSQEGDYSNQPQHF	TGCGCCAGCAGCCAAGAAGGGGATTATAGCAATCAGCCCCAGCATTTT	TRBJ1-5	.	TRBV4-1	.
CASSLLAGDYNEQFF	TGTGCCAGCAGCCTACTAGCGGGAGACTACAATGAGCAGTTCTTC	TRBJ2-1	.	TRBV7-2	TRBD2
CASSEHGPPYEQYF	TGTGCCAGCAGTGAACATGGCCCTCCTTACGAGCAGTACTTC	TRBJ2-7	.	TRBV6-1	.
CASSQDILAGGPWGTDTQYF	TGCGCCAGCAGCCAAGATATACTAGCGGGAGGCCCCTGGGGCACAGATACGCAGTATTTT	TRBJ2-3	.	TRBV4-1	TRBD2
CASSLGTGAGNTIYF	TGCGCCAGCAGCCTCGGGACAGGTGCCGGAAACACCATATATTTT	TRBJ1-3	.	TRBV4-1	TRBD1
CASSFLAGERVYNEQFF	TGCGCCAGCAGCTTTTTAGCGGGAGAGAGGGTTTACAATGAGCAGTTCTTC	TRBJ2-1	once	TRBV5-1	TRBD2
CASGGGPKETQYF	TGTGCCAGCGGAGGGGGGCCCAAGGAGACCCAGTACTTC	TRBJ2-5	once	TRBV12-3/TRBV12-4	.
CASSLTVSGGPTTDTQYF	TGCGCCAGCAGCTTAACAGTCAGCGGGGGGCCCACCACAGATACGCAGTATTTT	TRBJ2-3	.	TRBV5-1	TRBD2
CASIPNRREGRRSGEQFF	TGTGCCAGCATCCCCAATAGGCGGGAGGGCCGTCGTTCGGGTGAGCAGTTCTTC	TRBJ2-1	.	TRBV2	TRBD2
CASSEHLGGTDTQYF	TGTGCCAGCAGTGAACACCTAGGGGGCACAGATACGCAGTATTTT	TRBJ2-3	.	TRBV2	.
CASSLGSTNNEQFF	TGTGCCAGCAGCTTAGGCAGTACTAACAATGAGCAGTTCTTC	TRBJ2-1	.	TRBV13	.
CASSQASGDEQFF	TGCGCCAGCAGCCAAGCGAGTGGGGATGAGCAGTTCTTC	TRBJ2-1	.	TRBV4-1	.
CAWSVLGTAEQYF	TGTGCCTGGAGTGTACTCGGGACAGCCGAGCAGTACTTC	TRBJ2-7	.	TRBV30	TRBD1
CASSSWQGLYNEQFF	TGTGCCAGCAGCTCCTGGCAGGGTCTCTACAATGAGCAGTTCTTC	TRBJ2-1	few	TRBV5-4	.
CASSVSASSHEQYF	TGTGCCAGCAGTGTTAGCGCCAGCTCCCACGAGCAGTACTTC	TRBJ2-7	.	TRBV6-1	.
CASSFLTGGTEAFF	TGTGCCAGCAGCTTTTTGACAGGGGGCACTGAAGCTTTCTTT	TRBJ1-1	.	TRBV3-1	TRBD1
CASSIGPLAGEETQYF	TGTGCCAGTAGTATAGGCCCCCTAGCAGGGGAGGAGACCCAGTACTTC	TRBJ2-5	.	TRBV19	.
CASSFLSNAGTGTYNEQFF	TGTGCCAGCAGTTTTTTATCAAACGCCGGGACAGGGACCTACAATGAGCAGTTCTTC	TRBJ2-1	once	TRBV27	TRBD1
CASSQDAGLGTYEQYF	TGCGCCAGCAGCCAAGATGCGGGACTGGGAACCTACGAGCAGTACTTC	TRBJ2-7	.	TRBV4-1	.
CASSSAKNTEAFF	TGTGCCAGTAGTTCCGCTAAGAACACTGAAGCTTTCTTT	TRBJ1-1	.	TRBV19	.
CASTLTGSTDTQYF	TGTGCCAGCACTCTGACAGGGAGCACAGATACGCAGTATTTT	TRBJ2-3	.	TRBV12-3/TRBV12-4	TRBD1
CASSLAGMGQPQHF	TGTGCCAGCAGCTTGGCAGGGATGGGGCAGCCCCAGCATTTT	TRBJ1-5	.	TRBV5-5	.
CASSLDVAEQYF	TGTGCCAGCAGCTTGGACGTTGCCGAGCAGTACTTC	TRBJ2-7	few	TRBV5-4	.
CASSLDRVVTYNEQFF	TGTGCCAGCAGTTTAGACAGGGTTGTCACCTACAATGAGCAGTTCTTC	TRBJ2-1	.	TRBV28	TRBD1
CASSSQPQGSSDYGYTF	TGTGCCAGCAGCTCTCAGCCACAGGGTTCCAGCGACTATGGCTACACCTTC	TRBJ1-2	.	TRBV11-2	.